Sequencing of this T cell receptor (beta chain) was carried out in a study of shared clonotypes between healthy human individuals. The CDR3 extends over 16 amino acids. The V gene lost 0 bases and the J gene lost 5 bases, with 15 bases spanning the gap. Germline CDR1 MNHEY, CDR2 SVGAGI. General study points: Naive subsets generally had larger estimated richness than memory subsets. With few donors, the genetic and exposure-history diversity represented was limited.

On this clone: Antigen: not known.

A roughly 200 ng quantity of DNA, some 30,000 T cell genomes, went into the sorted-subset replicate PCRs. The protocol was immunoSEQ multiplex PCR, while the TCRdb copy is restricted to in-frame clones and leaves out a portion. The repertoire holds over a million clones, with 98% as singletons. The receptor was isolated from a man younger than 45 in good health. The sequenced material came from naive CD4+ T cells sorted from blood. Subset indicated: CD45RA+ positively selected. J is TRBJ2-3 and V is TRBV6-5, with D perhaps TRBD1 (5 bases). The CDR3 reads CASSYSGAGKRDTQYF. The DNA for the CDR3 is TGTGCCAGCAGTTACTCAGGGGCCGGTAAGAGAGATACGCAGTATTTT.